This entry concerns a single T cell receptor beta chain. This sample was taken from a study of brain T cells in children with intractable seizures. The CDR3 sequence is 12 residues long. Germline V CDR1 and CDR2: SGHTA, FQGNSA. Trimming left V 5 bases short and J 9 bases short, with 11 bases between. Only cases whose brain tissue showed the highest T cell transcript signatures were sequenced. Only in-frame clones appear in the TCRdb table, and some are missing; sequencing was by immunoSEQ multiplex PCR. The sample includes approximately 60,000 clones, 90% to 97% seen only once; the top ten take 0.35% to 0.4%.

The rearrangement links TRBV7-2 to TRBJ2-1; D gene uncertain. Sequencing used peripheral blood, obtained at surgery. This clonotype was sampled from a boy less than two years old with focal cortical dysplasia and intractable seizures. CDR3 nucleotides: TGTGCCAGCAGCCCCAGCACGGCTGAGCAGTTCTTC. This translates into CASSPSTAEQFF.